Each of the 14 T cell receptor beta chains below was sequenced from the same sample in a study of neurological immune-mediated disorders. TCRdb used MiXCR to reprocess the 5' RACE reads, holding one entry per CDR3 protein. The sample has tens of thousands of distinct CDR3 sequences, about 3.5% seen once; the top ten hold about 6.3%. Specimen: PBMCs. All receptors derive from a middle-aged man with multiple sclerosis.

This clonotype was seen repeatedly, ten times or more. The chain carries TRBV27 and TRBJ2-3; tentatively, D is TRBD2 (6 bases). The germline CDR1 and CDR2 sequences are MNHEY and SMNVEV (reference sequence). V dropped 5 bases and J dropped 2 bases, with 17 bases sitting between them. The CDR3 has 16 residues. The CDR3 here is CASSPGDFVVTDTQYF. CDR3 nucleotides: TGTGCCAGCAGTCCCGGGGACTTCGTAGTCACAGATACGCAGTATTTT.

This clonotype was picked up many times. V is TRBV12-3 or TRBV12-4 and J is TRBJ1-5; D is undetermined. Trimming cost V 3 bases and J 4 bases, with 10 bases left between them. The CDR3 contains 14 residues. The DNA for the CDR3 is TGTGCCAGCAGTTTGGAGACATCTAATCAGCCCCAGCATTTT. Translated: CASSLETSNQPQHF.

This clonotype was observed many times. The chain combines TRBV5-5 with TRBJ2-1, with a possible D match to TRBD1 (6 bases). This CDR3 is built from 14 residues. Trimming pared 4 bases from V and 2 bases from J, leaving 10 bases between. CDR1 is SGHKS and CDR2 is YYEKEE in the germline V gene (reference sequence). As DNA, the CDR3 is TGTGCCAGCAGCCCCCGGACAGCCTACAATGAGCAGTTCTTC. Protein sequence: CASSPRTAYNEQFF.

This clonotype was counted ten times or more. The DNA of the CDR3 is TGCAGTGCTAGAGGTTCTAGGGACTCCATCACCGGGGAGCTGTTTTTT. Translated, it gives CSARGSRDSITGELFF. The chain carries TRBV20-1 and TRBJ2-2, with D possibly TRBD2 on 6 matching bases. V was shortened by 1 base and J by 4 bases, with 16 bases between the two germline ends. CDR1 and CDR2 from the germline V gene are DFQATT and SNEGSKA (reference sequence). CDR3 length: 16 residues.

The CDR3 is CASSRKKNEKLFF. The CDR3 DNA reads as TGTGCCAGCAGCCGAAAAAAGAACGAGAAACTGTTTTTT. The rearrangement uses TRBV5-6 and TRBJ1-4; D is uncertain. Looked up from germline, CDR1 is SGHDT and CDR2 is YYEEEE. V lost 4 bases, J lost 11 bases, and 15 bases lay in between. The CDR3 loop spans 13 amino acids.

This clonotype was detected many times. The V gene is TRBV10-3, the J gene TRBJ2-3, with TRBD2 matching 10 bases. The CDR3 consists of 19 residues. CDR1 is ENHRY, CDR2 SYGVKD, per germline. V shed 3 bases, J shed 4 bases, and the junction held 16 bases outside the gene matches. CDR3 protein: CAISDHLNPSGGAADTQYF. CDR3 coding DNA: TGTGCCATCAGTGACCACCTTAATCCCAGCGGGGGGGCCGCAGATACGCAGTATTTT.

This clonotype was seen many times. This chain connects TRBV18 to TRBJ1-4; D remains ambiguous. Trimming took off 1 base at V and 2 bases at J, with 11 bases between the two ends. This CDR3 has 16 residues. Looked up from germline, CDR1 is KGHSH and CDR2 is LQKENI. The CDR3 sequence: CASSPLGLDTNEKLFF. CDR3 DNA sequence: TGTGCCAGCTCACCACTGGGTTTAGACACTAATGAAAAACTGTTTTTT.

Many counts were recorded for this clonotype. V gene TRBV2 combines with J gene TRBJ1-1; no definite D call. Trimming pared 7 bases from V and 3 bases from J, leaving 9 bases between. The CDR3 runs to 12 residues. Germline V gives CDR1 SNHLY, CDR2 FYNNEI. The CDR3, as DNA: TGTGCCAGCATTTCCGAATACACTGAAGCTTTCTTT. Its protein is CASISEYTEAFF.

The V and J genes are TRBV4-2 and TRBJ2-2; 8 positions agree with TRBD2. Germline assignment: CDR1 LGHNA and CDR2 YNFKEQ. Trimming at V came to 3 bases and at J to 3 bases, leaving 3 bases not matched to a gene. The CDR3 has 15 residues. CDR3 sequence reads: CASSQASGYTGELFF. The DNA of the CDR3 is TGTGCCAGCAGCCAGGCTAGCGGGTACACCGGGGAGCTGTTTTTT.

To note about this clonotype: This may come from a read error, since a much larger clone is one base off. The chain has TRBV12-3 or TRBV12-4 and TRBJ2-1; 9 nucleotides line up with TRBD2. V lost 6 bases to trimming and J lost 1 base; unmatched junction nucleotides: 7. This CDR3 comprises 16 residues. The DNA of the CDR3 is TGTGCCAGCAGCCCGACTAGCGGCAGATCCTACAATGAGCAGTTCTTC. Encoded protein: CASSPTSGRSYNEQFF.

Many counts were recorded for this clonotype. The rearrangement uses TRBV11-1 and TRBJ1-5, with a possible D match to TRBD1 (5 bases). Trimming took 5 bases from V and 1 from J, leaving 12 bases between them. The CDR3 is 15 amino acids. Germline CDR1 and CDR2: SGHAT and FQDESV (reference sequence). CDR3 loop: CASSQGGGSNQPQHF. CDR3 bases: TGTGCCAGCAGCCAAGGCGGGGGAAGCAATCAGCCCCAGCATTTT.

In its sample, this clonotype was seen many times. This sequence joins TRBV9 and TRBJ2-3, with 9 nucleotides matching TRBD1. V was clipped by 4 bases and J by 7 bases; unmatched bases: 10. The CDR3 has 15 amino acids. Germline values: CDR1 SGDLS, CDR2 YYNGEE. As DNA, the CDR3 is TGTGCCAGCAGCTCAAGGACAGGGGAGGTGAATACGCAGTATTTT. Its protein product is CASSSRTGEVNTQYF.

This clonotype was recorded many times. This rearrangement joins TRBV7-2 to TRBJ1-5; no clear D. The CDR3 sequence is 14 residues long. Trimming removed 0 bases at V and 3 bases at J, with 6 bases between. The V gene's germline CDR1 is SGHTA and CDR2 FQGNSA. The CDR3 nucleotides read TGTGCCAGCAGCTTAGCCGGGCTCAATCAGCCCCAGCATTTT. This translates into CASSLAGLNQPQHF.

In this sample, this clonotype turned up many times. The chain joins TRBV2 to TRBJ1-2; tentatively, D is TRBD1 (5 bases). Trimming removed 5 bases at V and 4 bases at J, with 14 bases between. CDR3 length: 14 amino acids. CDR1 SNHLY and CDR2 FYNNEI come from the germline V gene. The CDR3 sequence: CASSPQTEFYGYTF. The CDR3 bases are TGTGCCAGCAGTCCTCAGACAGAATTCTATGGCTACACCTTC. Supplemented by reference TRBV2 and TRBJ1-2, the full variable domain reads EPEVTQTPSHQVTQMGQEVILRCVPISNHLYFYWYRQILGQKVEFLVSFYNNEISEKSEIFDDQFSVERPDGSNFTLKIRSTKLEDSAMYFCASSPQTEFYGYTFGSGTRLTVV.